Below, 11 T cell receptor beta chains from the same sample are listed, as sequenced in a study of T cell clonality in common variable immunodeficiency. These receptors are not linked to any known antigen. Only in-frame clones appear in the TCRdb table, and some are missing; sequencing was by immunoSEQ multiplex PCR. Observed in the sample are 15,000 to 25,000 clones, none of them singletons. Study-wide findings and caveats: Reportedly, TCR beta sequences from common variable immunodeficiency showed fewer deletions and N-nucleotide insertions.

The sample comprised peripheral blood mononuclear cells. Receptors originate from a human donor with common variable immunodeficiency.

In this sample, this clone turned up a few times. The germline gene is not matched at one end of the junction; a read error may be the cause. The read terminates 3 residues before the CDR3 end, so the remaining end is supplied by the germline J gene. The rearrangement links TRBV7-9 to TRBJ1-2; D is ambiguous. Per germline, CDR1 SEHNR and CDR2 FQNEAQ (reference sequence). This CDR3 comprises 12 residues. CDR3 amino acids: CSSSPKQNGYTF. CDR3 bases read: TGTTCCAGCAGCCCCAAACAGAATGGC.

The CDR3 bases that were read are TGTGCCAGCAACAGGGACACTGAA. As protein: CASNRDTE. The full CDR3 sequence reads CASNRDTEAFF. The chain has TRBV7-9 and TRBJ1-1; D perhaps matches TRBD1 (6 bases). The read is 3 residues too short to cover the CDR3 end, so that end is filled in from the germline J gene. Germline V gene data show CDR1 as SEHNR and CDR2 as FQNEAQ (reference sequence). Trimming left V 7 bases short and J 3 bases short, with 6 bases between. The CDR3 runs 11 residues.

In its sample, this clone ranks as medium-sized. Read sequence stops 3 residues before the CDR3 end, and the germline J gene provides the missing end. The rearrangement links TRBV27 to TRBJ2-1, with 8 bases that match TRBD2. The CDR3 sequence is 15 residues long. V lost 3 bases to trimming and J lost 5 bases; unmatched junction nucleotides: 6. Germline V gene lookup returns CDR1 MNHEY and CDR2 SMNVEV (reference sequence). CDR3 DNA, as far as it was read: TGTGCCAGCAGTTTGGGAGCGGGAGACCACAATGAG. Translating it yields CASSLGAGDHNE. The full CDR3 reads CASSLGAGDHNEQFF.

This clone was detected only a few times. From the germline J gene comes the end of the CDR3, since the read stops 3 residues before it. V usage is TRBV6-2 or TRBV6-3 and J usage is TRBJ1-1; D may be TRBD1 (6 bases). Trimming shortened V by 6 bases and J by 1 base, and 9 bases separated the two germline ends. This CDR3 comprises 13 residues. Per the germline V gene, CDR1 is MNHEY and CDR2 is SVGEGT. The CDR3 loop reads CASSLQGNTEAFF. CDR3 DNA, as far as it was read: TGTGCCAGCAGCCTACAGGGGAACACTGAA.

This clone occurred many times. The DNA read from the CDR3 is TGTGCCAGCTCACCTATTGTCCAGGGGAATGAA. Amino acid sequence: CASSPIVQGNE. The full CDR3 protein reads CASSPIVQGNEAFF. The gene calls are TRBV18 and TRBJ1-1; tentative D call: TRBD1 (6 bases). From the germline J gene comes the end of the CDR3, since the read stops 3 residues before it. CDR1 KGHSH and CDR2 LQKENI come from the germline V gene. V dropped 3 bases and J dropped 7 bases, with 15 bases sitting between them. The CDR3 has 14 amino acids.

Concerning this clone: The read halts 3 residues ahead of the CDR3 end, with the missing end drawn from the germline J gene. The rearrangement uses TRBV7-3 and TRBJ2-7; 11 bases match TRBD2. This CDR3 comprises 19 residues. The V segment lost 0 bases and the J segment 1 base; nucleotides outside the gene matches: 11. Germline V gene data show CDR1 as SGHTA and CDR2 as FQGTGA. CDR3 amino acids: CASSLTGVTSGETSYEQYF. The part of the CDR3 DNA that was read is TGTGCCAGCAGCTTAACTGGGGTGACTAGCGGGGAGACGTCCTACGAG.

With regard to this clone: The CDR3 end is not reached by the read, which stops 3 residues before it; the germline J gene fills it in. This chain joins TRBV7-2 and TRBJ2-3, with 10 nucleotides matching TRBD2. The CDR3 loop spans 15 amino acids. Trimming cost V 3 bases and J 5 bases; bases outside gene matches: 5. Looked up from germline, CDR1 is SGHTA and CDR2 is FQGNSA. Incomplete CDR3 DNA: TGTGCCAGCAGCTTGGCTAGCGGGAGAAAAGATACG. Translating it yields CASSLASGRKDT. From start to end, the CDR3 is CASSLASGRKDTQYF.

This clone was detected a few times. The missing CDR3 end, 3 residues past where the read stops, is filled in from the germline J gene. The chain carries TRBV2 and TRBJ2-3; 13 bases map to TRBD2. The length of the CDR3 is 14 residues. Trimming removed 6 bases from V and 8 bases from J; junction bases left unmatched: 5. The germline gives CDR1 SNHLY, CDR2 FYNNEI. The CDR3 bases that were read are TGTGCCAGCAGACCGGGACTAGCGGGATCTACG. The encoded protein is CASRPGLAGST. The entire CDR3 is CASRPGLAGSTQYF.

Turning to this clone: Coverage ceases 3 residues before the CDR3 finishes, and the germline J gene fills in the end. The chain carries TRBV7-9 and TRBJ1-1; possible D gene TRBD1, 6 bases. Between the trimmed V and J ends, which lost 5 bases and 6 bases, there was a span of 16 bases. Germline CDR1 SEHNR, CDR2 FQNEAQ (reference sequence). CDR3 length: 14 residues. Incomplete CDR3 DNA: TGTGCCAGCAGCCAGGCCGGACAGATCCCTGAA. Protein product: CASSQAGQIPE. The CDR3 as a whole reads CASSQAGQIPEAFF. The full variable domain, its missing parts supplied by reference TRBV7-9 and TRBJ1-1, is DTGVSQNPRHKITKRGQNVTFRCDPISEHNRLYWYRQTLGQGPEFLTYFQNEAQLEKSRLLSDRFSAERPKGSFSTLEIQRTEQGDSAMYLCASSQAGQIPEAFFGQGTRLTVV.

This clone has at least ten counts. CDR3 DNA (partial): TGTGCCAGCAGCTGCGGACAGGAGTACGAG. It is translated as CASSCGQEYE. The CDR3 in its entirety is CASSCGQEYEQYF. The chain employs TRBV7-4 and TRBJ2-7, with 7 bases that match TRBD1. The read stops 3 residues short of the end of the CDR3; the missing end is completed from the germline J gene. Trimming took 4 bases from V and 4 from J; bases not matched to a gene: 4. The CDR3 covers 13 residues. CDR1 is SGHVT and CDR2 is SQSDAQ in the germline V gene.

The table lists this clone with many counts. The read terminates 3 residues before the CDR3 end, so the remaining end is supplied by the germline J gene. V gene TRBV29-1 combines with J gene TRBJ1-2; TRBD1 aligns across 8 bases. Per the germline V gene, CDR1 is SQVTM and CDR2 is ANQGSEA. Germline trimming cut 5 bases from V and 6 bases from J; bases unmatched to any gene: 11. There are 14 residues in the CDR3. The CDR3 loop reads CSVSGTGYLDGYTF. The sequenced part of the CDR3 DNA is TGCAGCGTTTCCGGGACAGGCTATTTGGATGGC.